The 23 T cell receptor beta chains below were found in one sample sequenced in a study of blood T cell repertoires in COVID-19. The table came from immunoSEQ multiplex PCR; TCRdb's copy has only in-frame clones and leaves some out. The repertoire holds approximately 240,000 clones, with 82% as singletons. Sequencing was performed on peripheral blood. The receptors shown here come from a woman older than 75 with active or convalescent COVID-19.

The V gene is TRBV28, the J gene TRBJ1-1, with TRBD1 identical over 7 bases. The CDR3 contains 14 residues. Germline CDR1 is MDHEN and CDR2 is SYDVKM. V lost 5 bases and J lost 3; bases outside the gene matches: 6. CDR3 bases: TGTGCCAGCAGTCTCCTACAGGGGCACACTGAAGCTTTCTTT. Translated: CASSLLQGHTEAFF.

This chain's CDR3 is CSVGQSTIIYNEQFF. The CDR3 region has the DNA TGCAGCGTTGGACAGAGTACCATTATATACAATGAGCAGTTCTTC. J is TRBJ2-1 and V is TRBV29-1; weak D call: TRBD1 (5 bases). The germline V and J ends were trimmed by 4 bases and 4 bases, with 17 bases remaining between them. The CDR3 has 15 amino acids. Germline CDR1 reads SQVTM; CDR2 reads ANQGSEA.

This clone was counted at least ten times. The rearrangement links TRBV7-8 to TRBJ2-7, with 7 bases fitting TRBD1. This CDR3 spans 20 amino acids. The ends lost 1 base at V and 7 bases at J; junction bases unmatched: 25. In germline, CDR1 is SGHVS, CDR2 FQNEAQ. The CDR3: CASSLGTGTALRADPWEQYF. In nucleotides, the CDR3 is TGTGCCAGCAGCTTAGGAACCGGGACAGCCTTAAGAGCGGACCCCTGGGAGCAGTACTTC.

This clone was observed a few times. The chain combines TRBV6-4 with TRBJ2-3, with D possibly matching TRBD1 (5 bases). Germline V gene data show CDR1 as MRHNA and CDR2 as SNTAGT. V shed 3 bases and J shed 0 bases, with 13 bases lying between them. CDR3 length equals 16 residues. For the CDR3, the DNA is TGTGCCAGCAGTGAACAGGATACTTCTAGCACAGATACGCAGTATTTT. Translation: CASSEQDTSSTDTQYF.

Note on this clone: The junction shows a germline mismatch at one end, possibly a read error. V is TRBV5-1 and J is TRBJ1-6; 9 nucleotides agree with TRBD1. The CDR3 contains 18 residues. Per germline, CDR1 SGHRS and CDR2 YFSETQ. Here the CDR3 reads CASSLGPGQGTVNSPLHF. Here the CDR3 DNA reads TGCGCCAGCAGCTTGGGTCCGGGACAGGGAACTGTAAATTCTCCCCTCCACTTT.

This chain joins TRBV19 and TRBJ2-1; D is perhaps TRBD1 (7 bases). The CDR3 length is 16 residues. Germline lookup yields CDR1 LNHDA and CDR2 SQIVND (reference sequence). V was shortened by 5 bases and J by 0 bases, with 14 bases between the two germline ends. The CDR3 nucleotides read TGTGCCAGTAGTGGTGGAGGGGGCTTCTCCTACAATGAGCAGTTCTTC. Translating gives CASSGGGGFSYNEQFF.

This rearrangement joins TRBV9 to TRBJ1-3; D ambiguous. Germline V gene sequence: CDR1 SGDLS, CDR2 YYNGEE. With 0 bases removed from V and 0 bases from J, the gap between germline ends came to 10 bases. The CDR3 length is 16 residues. In DNA, the CDR3 is TGTGCCAGCAGCGTAGCGTCAGCTAGCTCTGGAAACACCATATATTTT. Translated: CASSVASASSGNTIYF.

The J gene is TRBJ1-2, the V gene TRBV6-1; D may be TRBD1 (6 bases). The CDR3 consists of 16 residues. V dropped 3 bases and J dropped 5 bases, with 19 bases sitting between them. Germline CDR1 reads MNHNS; CDR2 reads SASEGT. CDR3 sequence: CASSDIGQLLRYGYTF. The CDR3 nucleotides are TGTGCCAGCAGTGACATAGGACAGCTACTCCGTTATGGCTACACCTTC.

Written as DNA, the CDR3 is TGCGCCAGCAGCGCGAAACTAGCGGGGGGCGCAGATACGCAGTATTTT. Translation gives CASSAKLAGGADTQYF. J is TRBJ2-3 and V is TRBV5-1; the match to TRBD2 covers 12 bases. After removal of 4 bases from V and 4 bases from J, the junction contained 7 bases not matched to a gene. The CDR3 extends over 16 amino acids. CDR1 is SGHRS and CDR2 is YFSETQ in the germline V gene.

This clone was recorded a few times. This chain uses TRBV19 with TRBJ1-2; D unresolved. This CDR3 is built from 14 residues. In germline, CDR1 is LNHDA, CDR2 SQIVND (reference sequence). V lost 6 bases and J 0 bases, leaving 11 bases between the germline ends. The CDR3 sequence: CASRQTNSNYGYTF. In DNA, the CDR3 is TGTGCCAGTAGGCAGACAAATTCTAACTATGGCTACACCTTC.

The J gene is TRBJ2-2, the V gene TRBV2; 8 bases fit TRBD2. The CDR3 covers 14 residues. V lost 8 bases to trimming and J lost 6 bases; unmatched junction nucleotides: 8. From germline, CDR1 is SNHLY and CDR2 FYNNEI. CDR3 in amino acids: CASVLRGGSGELFF. The CDR3 bases are TGTGCCAGCGTCCTTCGCGGGGGGTCCGGGGAGCTGTTTTTT. The full variable domain, its missing parts supplied by reference TRBV2 and TRBJ2-2, is EPEVTQTPSHQVTQMGQEVILRCVPISNHLYFYWYRQILGQKVEFLVSFYNNEISEKSEIFDDQFSVERPDGSNFTLKIRSTKLEDSAMYFCASVLRGGSGELFFGEGSRLTVL.

The genes are TRBV28 and TRBJ1-2; 7 bases agree with TRBD1. The length of the CDR3 is 11 residues. Germline V CDR1 and CDR2: MDHEN, SYDVKM. V lost 8 bases, J lost 5 bases, and 2 bases stayed unmatched. The CDR3 nucleotides read TGTGCCAGCTCGACAGGGTATGGCTACACCTTC. Translation gives CASSTGYGYTF.

The CDR3 is CAISYRGDTQYF. The CDR3, as DNA: TGTGCCATCAGTTACAGGGGAGATACGCAGTATTTT. The rearrangement uses TRBV10-3 and TRBJ2-3; 7 bases fit TRBD1. V gave up 5 bases and J gave up 5 bases; unmatched junction bases: 1. CDR1 ENHRY and CDR2 SYGVKD come from the germline V gene. The CDR3 is 12 residues long.

The rearrangement links TRBV2 to TRBJ1-2; no firm D call. The CDR3 length is 13 residues. V was clipped by 6 bases and J by 2 bases, with 10 bases between them. Germline values: CDR1 SNHLY, CDR2 FYNNEI. The CDR3 sequence: CASSSTGNYGYTF. The CDR3 region has the DNA TGTGCCAGCAGCTCGACGGGGAACTATGGCTACACCTTC.

The chain has TRBV7-8 and TRBJ1-1, with a tentative D call TRBD1 (6 bases). CDR1 and CDR2 from the germline V gene are SGHVS and FQNEAQ. CDR3 length equals 16 residues. Trimming shortened V by 5 bases and J by 1 base, and 17 bases separated the two germline ends. This CDR3 is CASSPRDTFKNTEAFF. The CDR3 DNA follows: TGTGCCAGCAGCCCTCGGGACACCTTCAAGAACACTGAAGCTTTCTTT.

The chain uses TRBV6-5 and TRBJ2-2; no clear D gene. The CDR3 contains 13 residues. Germline V lookup: CDR1 MNHEY, CDR2 SVGAGI. The germline V and J ends were trimmed by 7 bases and 0 bases, with 6 bases remaining between them. CDR3 nucleotides: TGTGCCAGCACCCTTCCGAACACCGGGGAGCTGTTTTTT. Translating gives CASTLPNTGELFF.

The rearrangement uses TRBV19 and TRBJ2-7; D is ambiguous. CDR3 length: 15 residues. Germline V gives CDR1 LNHDA, CDR2 SQIVND (reference sequence). Deletions cut 1 base from V and 6 bases from J, with 16 bases between. The CDR3 sequence is CASSIGPSPTTEQYF. The CDR3 bases are TGTGCCAGTAGTATAGGTCCCTCGCCTACCACCGAGCAGTACTTC. The full variable domain, with the rest looked up from reference TRBV19 and TRBJ2-7, is DGGITQSPKYLFRKEGQNVTLSCEQNLNHDAMYWYRQDPGQGLRLIYYSQIVNDFQKGDIAEGYSVSREKKESFPLTVTSAQKNPTAFYLCASSIGPSPTTEQYFGPGTRLTVT.

V is TRBV6-6 and J is TRBJ1-2, with 8 bases aligning to TRBD1. The germline gives CDR1 MNHNY, CDR2 SVGAGI (reference sequence). This CDR3 region has 16 residues. The V segment lost 2 bases and the J segment 2 bases; nucleotides outside the gene matches: 7. The CDR3 DNA is TGTGCCAGCAGTTACGGGCAGGGGGCGCACAACTATGGCTACACCTTC. Encoded protein: CASSYGQGAHNYGYTF.

J is TRBJ1-2 and V is TRBV9; unclear D gene. Germline V CDR1 and CDR2: SGDLS, YYNGEE. The ends were cut back, 3 bases at V and 3 bases at J, with 15 bases in the middle. The CDR3 is made up of 15 amino acids. The DNA of the CDR3 is TGTGCCAGCAGCGCCGAGGGAATCTCCTACTATGGCTACACCTTC. Translation: CASSAEGISYYGYTF.

The V gene is TRBV6-1, the J gene TRBJ1-5; D is ambiguous. The germline gives CDR1 MNHNS, CDR2 SASEGT. The CDR3 is made up of 16 amino acids. Trimming cost V 3 bases and J 0 bases, with 12 bases left between them. In DNA, the CDR3 is TGTGCCAGCAGTGATGGCAGGTTATATAGCAATCAGCCCCAGCATTTT. Protein product: CASSDGRLYSNQPQHF.

V is TRBV29-1 and J is TRBJ1-2; no definite D call. The CDR3 is made up of 14 amino acids. Germline CDR1 reads SQVTM; CDR2 reads ANQGSEA. Trimming pared 6 bases from V and 1 base from J, leaving 15 bases between. CDR3 amino acids: CSVTLNSGNYGYTF. CDR3 bases: TGCAGCGTAACCCTCAACAGCGGTAACTATGGCTACACCTTC.

The chain joins TRBV28 to TRBJ2-3, with no clear D. The CDR3 spans 11 residues. V was shortened by 6 bases and J by 2 bases, with 3 bases between the two germline ends. CDR1 and CDR2 from the germline V gene are MDHEN and SYDVKM. CDR3 sequence reads: CASRLTDTQYF. CDR3 sequence (DNA): TGTGCCAGCAGACTCACAGATACGCAGTATTTT.

The J gene is TRBJ2-6, the V gene TRBV4-1; D not certain. V lost 0 bases to trimming and J lost 0 bases, with 15 bases between them. Germline V CDR1 and CDR2: MGHRA, YSYEKL. The CDR3 loop spans 19 amino acids. The chain's CDR3 is CASSQESPGHISGANVLTF. The CDR3 region has the DNA TGCGCCAGCAGCCAAGAGTCCCCAGGCCATATCTCTGGGGCCAACGTCCTGACTTTC.